A selection of T cell receptor beta chains follows, all from one sample in a study of shared clonotypes between healthy human individuals. Measured with immunoSEQ multiplex PCR; TCRdb has only the in-frame clones, and not every one. The sample yields about a million clones, 60% to 80% seen once. Sequencing was carried out using memory CD4+ T cells from PBMCs. All receptors derive from a man between 18 and 29 years old in good health. Some clones in this sample may be carry-over from other donors' samples. Both conserved end residues are part of each CDR3. Each record gives: D gene, clone size, J gene, V gene, CDR3 DNA, CDR3 protein. A D gene is named only where the DNA matches it firmly. Clone sizes are given selectively: once, few, many, or a class where the clone is expanded.

>.|.|TRBJ2-5|TRBV4-2
TGTGCCAGCAGCCAAGTAATAGGGGGAATGGACCAAGAGACCCAGTACTTC
CASSQVIGGMDQETQYF
>.|.|TRBJ1-5|TRBV7-9
TGTGCCAGCAGTTTTGACAGGCCCAATCAGCCCCAGCATTTT
CASSFDRPNQPQHF
>.|few|TRBJ2-7|TRBV5-1
TGCGCCAGCAGCTTGACAGGGAGCTCCTACGAGCAGTACTTC
CASSLTGSSYEQYF
>TRBD2|.|TRBJ2-7|TRBV5-1
TGCGCCAGCAGCGCTGGGACTAGCCCCCAATTAAGCTCCTACGAGCAGTACTTC
CASSAGTSPQLSSYEQYF
>.|.|TRBJ2-4|TRBV7-2
TGTGCCAGCAGCCCCTCTCCTCAGCTAGCCAAAAACATTCAGTACTTC
CASSPSPQLAKNIQYF
>TRBD2|.|TRBJ2-1|TRBV5-1
TGCGCCAGCAGCTTGCCTAGCGGGGGATTCAATGAGCAGTTCTTC
CASSLPSGGFNEQFF
>.|.|TRBJ1-5|TRBV28
TGTGCCAGCAGTGCCCCGGAGGTCCATCAGCCCCAGCATTTT
CASSAPEVHQPQHF
>TRBD1|.|TRBJ2-5|TRBV9
TGTGCCAGCAGCGATCAGACAGGGCAGGGAGAGACCCAGTACTTC
CASSDQTGQGETQYF
>.|.|TRBJ1-2|TRBV5-8
TGTGCCAGCAGCTTGGACAGGGCGGGCTATGGCTACACCTTC
CASSLDRAGYGYTF
>.|.|TRBJ2-7|TRBV5-1
TGCGCCAGCAGCTTGGGATTGGAGGGCTCCTACGAGCAGTACTTC
CASSLGLEGSYEQYF
>.|.|TRBJ2-5|TRBV25-1
TGTGCCAGCAGTGAGGACCTACTCCGGGACCCCAAGGAGACCCAGTACTTC
CASSEDLLRDPKETQYF
>.|.|TRBJ2-1|TRBV30
TGTGCCTGGAGTATCAAGCGGAGTAGCGTAAGCTCCTACAATGAGCAGTTCTTC
CAWSIKRSSVSSYNEQFF
>TRBD1|.|TRBJ1-4|TRBV7-6
TGTGCCAGCAGCCCAAGACAGGGTAAACCAAGCGGTGAAAAACTGTTTTTT
CASSPRQGKPSGEKLFF
>.|once|TRBJ2-6|TRBV5-1
TGCGCCAGCAGCTTGGGTTCGAGCTCTGGGGCCAACGTCCTGACTTTC
CASSLGSSSGANVLTF
>.|.|TRBJ2-5|TRBV28
TGTGCCAGCAGTTTTGGAGAGACCCAGTACTTC
CASSFGETQYF
>.|few|TRBJ1-1|TRBV7-2
TGTGCCAGCAGCTTAGAGGGGGGGACCACTGAAGCTTTCTTT
CASSLEGGTTEAFF
>.|once|TRBJ1-5|TRBV7-2
TGTGCCAGCAGCTTTTTGAGGGGGAATCAGCCCCAGCATTTT
CASSFLRGNQPQHF
>.|.|TRBJ1-3|TRBV11-2
TGTGCCAGCAGCCAGAACTTTGTACAGAGGATCTCTGGAAACACCATATATTTT
CASSQNFVQRISGNTIYF
>TRBD1|.|TRBJ2-1|TRBV2
TGTGCCAGTGCCCAGGACAGGGCGTACAATGAGCAGTTCTTC
CASAQDRAYNEQFF
>.|.|TRBJ2-7|TRBV30
TGTGCCTGGAGTGGTCAGGTGGTAGTTGCCTACGAGCAGTACTTC
CAWSGQVVVAYEQYF
>.|.|TRBJ2-7|TRBV6-1
TGTGCCAGCAGTGAAGGTGGGTTACCCTACGAGCAGTACTTC
CASSEGGLPYEQYF
>TRBD1|.|TRBJ2-1|TRBV11-2
TGTGCCAGCAGCATCACAGGGGGCGGTGAGCAGTTCTTC
CASSITGGGEQFF
>TRBD2|.|TRBJ2-2|TRBV7-2
TGTGCCAGCAGCTTAGTTCCGACTAGCGGGGGGCTGGGGGAGCTGTTTTTT
CASSLVPTSGGLGELFF
>.|.|TRBJ2-5|TRBV28
TGTGCCAGCATCCCCCGGCCGGGAGAGAGAGAGACCCAGTACTTC
CASIPRPGERETQYF
>TRBD2|.|TRBJ2-7|TRBV18
TGTGCCAGCTCACGCATAGCGGGAGACCACGAGCAGTACTTC
CASSRIAGDHEQYF
>.|.|TRBJ1-1|TRBV6-6
TGTGCCAGCAGTTGGAACGGGAACACTGAAGCTTTCTTT
CASSWNGNTEAFF
>.|.|TRBJ1-2|TRBV25-1
TGTGCCAGCAGTGAATCGATCCTACCCGGGACGGTCTATGGCTACACCTTC
CASSESILPGTVYGYTF
>TRBD1|.|TRBJ1-2|TRBV29-1
TGCAGCACCGGGACGGGGACAGGCGATTATAACTATGGCTACACCTTC
CSTGTGTGDYNYGYTF
>.|.|TRBJ2-7|TRBV5-8
TGTGCCAGCAGCTTAGGGGGGCGCACCTACGAGCAGTACTTC
CASSLGGRTYEQYF
>TRBD2|.|TRBJ2-3|TRBV27
TGTGCCAGCGGACTAGAGGGGGATACGCAGTATTTT
CASGLEGDTQYF
>.|.|TRBJ2-7|TRBV4-1
TGCGCCAGCAGCCAAGCCTGGGGGGAGCAGTACTTC
CASSQAWGEQYF
>.|few|TRBJ1-5|TRBV6-5
TGTGCCAGCAGGCTAGACGGGAATCAGCCCCAGCATTTT
CASRLDGNQPQHF
>.|.|TRBJ2-1|TRBV5-1
TGCGCCAGCAGCCCCTCCTTGGGCCGCGATGAGCAGTTCTTC
CASSPSLGRDEQFF
>TRBD2|once|TRBJ2-2|TRBV5-4
TGTGCCAGCAGCCGCACTAGCGGGAGATCCGCCGGGGAACTGTTTTTT
CASSRTSGRSAGELFF
>.|.|TRBJ2-3|TRBV5-1
TGCGCCAGCAGCTTGGGTGTGACAGCAGATACGCAGTATTTT
CASSLGVTADTQYF
>.|once|TRBJ1-6|TRBV5-1
TGCGCCAGCAGGCCAGGAGCTTCTAATTCACCCCTCCACTTT
CASRPGASNSPLHF
>.|once|TRBJ1-2|TRBV2
TGTGCCAGCAGTACATCTAACTATGGCTACACCTTC
CASSTSNYGYTF
>TRBD1|few|TRBJ1-5|TRBV2
TGTGCCGGCGGACAGGATACTAATCAGCCCCAGCATTTT
CAGGQDTNQPQHF
>.|.|TRBJ2-7|TRBV6-6
TGTGCCAGCAGTTACGGGACCCAAAGCTCCTACGAGCAGTACTTC
CASSYGTQSSYEQYF
>.|.|TRBJ1-2|TRBV5-6
TGTGCCAGCAGCTTGCCCCTCCGGCCTTATGGCTACACCTTC
CASSLPLRPYGYTF
>.|few|TRBJ2-2|TRBV7-8
TGTGCCAGCAGCTTACTTTCTTCTGCGGCCTTCGGGGAGCTGTTTTTT
CASSLLSSAAFGELFF